This TCR beta chain appears in the sequencing data of a study of cytomegalovirus exposure and HLA in healthy donors. Donors in the study were healthy people who gave bone marrow. The PCR used 60 Vbeta and 13 Jbeta primers. The repertoire was sequenced with immunoSEQ multiplex PCR; TCRdb's copy has only in-frame clones and lacks some. The sample includes some 150,000 clones, about 80% of them seen just once. About this clone itself: Its target is unknown.

Study-level results: Productive rates of about 90% or about 30% were seen for most TCR beta V segments in an earlier analysis. In vitro experiments confirmed that three CMV-associated chains were specific for CMV antigens.

The sequencing input was PBMCs. The sequence came from a woman aged 40 to 50 in good health and CMV-seronegative.

The CDR3 protein is CASSEVVVYTF. In nucleotides, the CDR3 is TGTGCCAGCAGTGAAGTAGTAGTCTACACCTTC. The chain joins TRBV2 to TRBJ1-2; D is uncertain. Germline V gene lookup returns CDR1 SNHLY and CDR2 FYNNEI. CDR3 size: 11 residues. Deletions cut 1 base from V and 10 bases from J, with 7 bases between.